The present TCR beta chain was sequenced within a study of cytomegalovirus exposure and HLA in healthy donors. Germline-derived CDR1 and CDR2 are SGHVS and FQNEAQ. CDR3 length equals 14 residues. V was clipped by 4 bases and J by 5 bases, with 14 bases between them. On this clone: Its antigen is unidentified.

Vbeta (60) and Jbeta (13) primers were used in the PCR. TCRdb keeps only in-frame clones here, not all; method: immunoSEQ multiplex PCR. The profile shows 200,000 to 250,000 clones, approximately 82% of them singletons. General study findings and limits: Indistinguishable V segments such as TRBV6-2 and TRBV6-3 were excluded. Across donors, presence/absence analyses took sequencing depth to be roughly uniform.

This receptor was identified in a young man in good health and CMV-seronegative. This chain joins TRBV7-8 and TRBJ2-5; TRBD2 is a possible D gene (6 bases). The specimen was PBMCs. In DNA, the CDR3 is TGTGCCAGCAGCTCACACCAAGGAGGGGAGACCCAGTACTTC. This encodes CASSSHQGGETQYF.